This TCR beta chain was sequenced for a study of beta chain features in type 1 diabetes. V trimming: 2 bases; J trimming: 1 base; junction bases outside the gene matches: 12. The CDR3 is 18 residues long. The V gene's germline CDR1 is SEHNR and CDR2 FQNEAQ (reference sequence). This clone was seen a few times. What was sequenced were expressed TCRB transcripts, since all of the isolated RNA had been reverse transcribed. TCRdb keeps only in-frame clones here, not all; method: immunoSEQ multiplex PCR. The sample contains approximately 380,000 clones, roughly 15% of which appear only once. Sequencing was done on a sample of naive CD4+ T cells from blood. This TCR derives from a woman aged 18-30 years in good health. The chain carries TRBV7-9 and TRBJ2-5; 8 nucleotides line up with TRBD2. In DNA, the CDR3 is TGTGCCAGCAGCTTACTGGGTGGACTAGCCTCAATCCAAGAGACCCAGTACTTC. Its protein is CASSLLGGLASIQETQYF.